This T cell receptor beta chain was retrieved from a study of Ad26.COV2.S vaccination and SARS-CoV-2 variants. Study background: Donor was in the COV1001 Ad26.COV2.S trial arm.

A few counts support this clone. Described treatment: some 19 received Ad26.COV2.S at low or high dose, single or two shots; roughly 5 received placebo; per-sample allocation not given. On day 63 after the first injection, vaccine and placebo recipients gave samples. TCRdb keeps only in-frame clones here, not all; method: immunoSEQ multiplex PCR. The sample lists approximately 350,000 clones; about 80% were seen once. CDR3 length equals 12 residues. Trimming removed 4 bases from V and 8 bases from J, with 12 bases in between. Germline loops: CDR1 SGHRS, CDR2 YFSETQ. The chain recombines TRBV5-1 with TRBJ1-1; D remains unclear. The clonotype originates from a person aged 18-65 years who received the Ad26.COV2.S COVID-19 vaccine or a placebo. The material was peripheral blood, obtained in a trial of Ad26.COV2.S vaccine versus placebo. CDR3 loop: CASSVDGIEAFF. CDR3 nucleotide sequence: TGCGCCAGCAGCGTAGACGGAATAGAAGCTTTCTTT.